The 7 T cell receptor beta chains listed next were all sequenced from one sample in a study of OX40 agonist ivuxolimab in advanced cancers. Only in-frame clones appear in the TCRdb table, and some are missing; sequencing was by immunoSEQ multiplex PCR. The sample consists of roughly 60,000 clones, about 86% of them appearing once. The source was CD4+ or CD8+ T cells sorted from blood, collected in a trial of the OX40 agonist ivuxolimab. The receptor set was obtained from an adult with an advanced solid tumor such as melanoma, head and neck, liver or kidney cancer.

V gene TRBV7-2 combines with J gene TRBJ1-5; the D gene is possibly TRBD1 (6 bases). The CDR3 has 17 residues. V gave up 3 bases and J gave up 2 bases, with 17 bases separating them. Germline loops: CDR1 SGHTA, CDR2 FQGNSA. CDR3 in amino acids: CASSLRTVRTGNQPQHF. Written as DNA, the CDR3 is TGTGCCAGCAGCTTGAGGACAGTACGCACGGGCAATCAGCCCCAGCATTTT.

The gene calls are TRBV7-7 and TRBJ2-2; 12 bases map to TRBD1. Germline V gene data show CDR1 as SSHAT and CDR2 as FNYEAQ (reference sequence). V dropped 8 bases and J dropped 7; count of bases not matched to a gene: 5. The CDR3 has 14 residues. The CDR3 is CASGGQGAGGELFF. CDR3 sequence (DNA): TGTGCCAGCGGGGGACAGGGGGCTGGCGGGGAGCTGTTTTTT.

The chain links TRBV25-1 to TRBJ2-2, with TRBD1 matching 7 bases. Germline V gives CDR1 MGHDK, CDR2 SYGVNS. J was trimmed by 7 bases and V by 8 bases; bases with no gene match: 7. The CDR3 loop spans 13 amino acids. The CDR3 loop is CASRAQGNGELFF. The CDR3 DNA reads TGTGCCAGCCGGGCACAGGGGAACGGGGAGCTGTTTTTT.

The chain uses TRBV6-1 and TRBJ1-4, with 11 bases matching TRBD1. Germline lookup yields CDR1 MNHNS and CDR2 SASEGT. The junction had 8 bases not matched to a gene; V was cut back by 10 bases and J by 4 bases. This CDR3 is built from 15 residues. The CDR3 region is CAISRDRGDNEKLFF. The CDR3 DNA is TGTGCCATTTCCCGGGACAGGGGGGATAATGAAAAACTGTTTTTT.

J is TRBJ2-7 and V is TRBV28; 9 nucleotides align to TRBD1. The CDR3 is 11 amino acids. CDR1 is MDHEN and CDR2 is SYDVKM in the germline V gene. In DNA, the CDR3 is TGTGCCAGCAGTTCAGACAGGGGGGATTGGGTC. This encodes CASSSDRGDWV.

CDR3 DNA: TGTGCCAGCAGCTTAGCCGGGACTAGCGGGGGTTACGAGCAGTACTTC. This codes for CASSLAGTSGGYEQYF. V and J are TRBV5-6 and TRBJ2-7, with 14 nucleotides matching TRBD2. CDR3 length: 16 amino acids. Germline assignment: CDR1 SGHDT and CDR2 YYEEEE. The V gene end was trimmed by 2 bases and the J gene end by 4 bases; junction bases not matched to a gene: 5. Supplemented by reference TRBV5-6 and TRBJ2-7, the full variable domain reads DAGVTQSPTHLIKTRGQQVTLRCSPKSGHDTVSWYQQALGQGPQFIFQYYEEEERQRGNFPDRFSGHQFPNYSSELNVNALLLGDSALYLCASSLAGTSGGYEQYFGPGTRLTVT.

The rearrangement uses TRBV7-8 and TRBJ2-7, with 9 bases lining up with TRBD2. The CDR3 has 16 residues. Germline V CDR1 and CDR2: SGHVS, FQNEAQ. The J segment lost 1 base and the V segment lost 1 base, leaving 5 bases of the junction unmatched. The CDR3 DNA is TGTGCCAGCAGCTTAGAGCCTAGCGGGGTTTCCTACGAGCAGTACTTC. It is translated as CASSLEPSGVSYEQYF.